This entry describes one T cell receptor (beta chain). Its specificity is not known. Before sequencing, viral peptide pools were used by the ViraFEST assay to expand antigen-specific CD4+ T cells. It was after 10 days of culture that CD4+ T cells were isolated. PCR showed that the person got SARS-CoV-2 infection at some point between March and December 2020. Produced via immunoSEQ multiplex PCR; TCRdb's table is partial and in-frame only. The table has roughly 70,000 clones, around 72% seen once. This CDR3 has 14 residues. Per the germline V gene, CDR1 is LGHNT and CDR2 is FRNRAP. V lost 5 bases and J lost 7, with 18 bases in between. This entry is derived from a study of vaccination effects on CD4 cells after COVID-19. The overall study: Both of the two convalescent patients gave a sample, one 16 days and one a week before vaccination.

The sequenced sample was CD4+ T cells from PBMCs cultured with HIV peptides, obtained before COVID-19 vaccination. The subset is: HIV-1 Nef peptide pool negative control/reference culture. This clonotype was sampled from a human donor who had a prior SARS-CoV-2 infection. The J gene is TRBJ2-7, the V gene TRBV12-5; D might be TRBD1 or TRBD2, each matching 6 bases. CDR3 sequence (DNA): TGTGCTAGTGGTCCGCGGGACACTTACTCTGAGCAGTACTTC. It encodes CASGPRDTYSEQYF.